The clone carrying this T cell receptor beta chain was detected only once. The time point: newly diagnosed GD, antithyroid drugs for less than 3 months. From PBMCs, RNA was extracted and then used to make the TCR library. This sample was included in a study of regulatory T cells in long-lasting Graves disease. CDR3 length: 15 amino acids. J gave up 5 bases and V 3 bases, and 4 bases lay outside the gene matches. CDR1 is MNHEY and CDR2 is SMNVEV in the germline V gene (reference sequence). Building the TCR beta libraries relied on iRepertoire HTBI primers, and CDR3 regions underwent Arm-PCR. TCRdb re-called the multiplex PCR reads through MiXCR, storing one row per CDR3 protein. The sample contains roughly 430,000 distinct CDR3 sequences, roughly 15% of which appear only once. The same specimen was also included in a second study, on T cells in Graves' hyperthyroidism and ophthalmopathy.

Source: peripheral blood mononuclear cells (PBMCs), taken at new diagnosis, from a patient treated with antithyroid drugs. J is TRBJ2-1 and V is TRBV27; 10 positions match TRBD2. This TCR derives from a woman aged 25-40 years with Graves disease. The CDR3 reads CASSFILAGNNEQFF. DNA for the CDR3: TGTGCCAGCAGTTTTATACTAGCGGGGAACAATGAGCAGTTCTTC.